This T cell receptor beta chain was recorded in a study of T cells in Graves' hyperthyroidism and ophthalmopathy. Newly diagnosed hyperthyroidism patients aged 18 to 65 years had disease lasting under 2 months. Amplified regions were TCR beta CDR3 sequences from RNA transcripts. In the first-round RT-PCR of the TCR CDR3, the HTBI primer set was used. TCRdb reprocessed the multiplex PCR reads with MiXCR, giving one entry per CDR3 protein. The table lists a few hundred thousand distinct CDR3 sequences, about 43% of them singletons. The sequence derives from a woman aged 18 to 35 with Graves' hyperthyroidism. The sample taken for sequencing was peripheral blood or thyroid tissue (not recorded which).

The CDR3 sequence: CASSVGLPEETQYF. The CDR3 bases are TGTGCCAGCAGTGTTGGACTACCGGAAGAGACCCAGTACTTC. V is TRBV2 and J is TRBJ2-5; possibly TRBD2 for D (6 bases). The V gene's germline CDR1 is SNHLY and CDR2 FYNNEI. Trimming left V 4 bases short and J 3 bases short, with 12 bases between. This CDR3 contains 14 residues.